Following are 16 T cell receptor beta chains from one sample sequenced in a study of technical replicates of blood from several donors. Clones were read by immunoSEQ multiplex PCR, and TCRdb kept only the in-frame ones, dropping some. The sample has some 64,000 clones, about 96% seen once; the top ten hold just under 0.2%. The sequenced material came from T cells isolated from PBMCs. These receptor sequences come from a human donor in good health.

This clone showed up just once. The chain has TRBV28 and TRBJ2-7; a possible D gene is TRBD1 (5 bases). Looked up from germline, CDR1 is MDHEN and CDR2 is SYDVKM. This CDR3 contains 13 residues. Trimming left V 10 bases short and J 3 bases short, with 16 bases between. The CDR3 here is CAIYKGHGYEQYF. CDR3 DNA sequence: TGTGCCATCTACAAGGGGCACGGCTACGAGCAGTACTTC.

The chain is built from TRBV7-8 and TRBJ1-4; 7 positions match TRBD1. V dropped 1 base and J dropped 13; count of bases not matched to a gene: 9. Per germline, CDR1 SGHVS and CDR2 FQNEAQ. This CDR3 region has 14 residues. Here the CDR3 DNA reads TGTGCCAGCAGCTTAGGGGGACAGCTGAAAATACTGTTTTTT. Translated, it gives CASSLGGQLKILFF. Drawing the rest from reference TRBV7-8 and TRBJ1-4, the complete variable domain is GAGVSQSPRYKVAKRGQDVALRCDPISGHVSLFWYQQALGQGPEFLTYFQNEAQLDKSGLPSDRFFAERPEGSVSTLKIQRTQQEDSAVYLCASSLGGQLKILFFGSGTQLSVL.

The V call is TRBV28, the J call TRBJ1-1; no definite D call. The V gene lost 3 bases and the J gene lost 0 bases, with 11 bases spanning the gap. The CDR3 is 15 amino acids. Germline values: CDR1 MDHEN, CDR2 SYDVKM. The DNA for the CDR3 is TGTGCCAGCAGTTTGACGACCAGGCTGAACACTGAAGCTTTCTTT. Translating gives CASSLTTRLNTEAFF.

The chain is built from TRBV10-2 and TRBJ1-1, with TRBD1 identical over 11 bases. This CDR3 has 16 amino acids. V was pared by 7 bases and J by 1 base, with 8 bases of the junction left unmatched. The V gene's germline CDR1 is WSHSY and CDR2 SAAADI. CDR3 protein: CASNKDRGPWNTEAFF. In DNA form, the CDR3 reads TGCGCCAGCAATAAGGACAGGGGGCCCTGGAACACTGAAGCTTTCTTT.

Notes on this clone: Germline and junction disagree at one end, which may indicate a read error. V is TRBV7-7 and J is TRBJ2-5; TRBD2 matches 15 bases. This CDR3 is built from 18 residues. Looked up from germline, CDR1 is SSHAT and CDR2 is FNYEAQ (reference sequence). CDR3 protein: CASSLGLAGGGPSETQYF. Written as DNA, the CDR3 is TGTGCTAGCAGCCTCGGACTAGCGGGGGGGGGCCCTAGTGAGACCCAGTACTTC.

The chain couples TRBV4-1 to TRBJ2-7; D is unresolved. The CDR3 loop spans 13 amino acids. CDR1 MGHRA and CDR2 YSYEKL come from the germline V gene. Between the trimmed V and J ends, which lost 1 base and 3 bases, there was a span of 7 bases. For the CDR3, the DNA is TGCGCCAGCAGCCAAGGGGCAGGCTACGAGCAGTACTTC. Translated: CASSQGAGYEQYF.

In its sample, this clone was seen once. The chain recombines TRBV2 with TRBJ1-2; D gene unclear. Germline loops: CDR1 SNHLY, CDR2 FYNNEI. Trimming took off 3 bases at V and 12 bases at J, with 11 bases between the two ends. This CDR3 has 11 residues. CDR3 sequence (DNA): TGTGCCAGCAGTGAGGAGGTAATCAACACCTTC. Translation gives CASSEEVINTF. The variable domain in full, with the rest retrieved from reference TRBV2 and TRBJ1-2, is EPEVTQTPSHQVTQMGQEVILRCVPISNHLYFYWYRQILGQKVEFLVSFYNNEISEKSEIFDDQFSVERPDGSNFTLKIRSTKLEDSAMYFCASSEEVINTFGSGTRLTVV.

This clone has just one count. The chain uses TRBV7-9 and TRBJ2-7, with 7 bases aligning to TRBD2. V lost 6 bases and J lost 3; bases outside the gene matches: 11. The CDR3 loop spans 15 amino acids. Germline values: CDR1 SEHNR, CDR2 FQNEAQ (reference sequence). This CDR3 is CASSFQGSGIYEQYF. CDR3 nucleotide sequence: TGTGCCAGCAGTTTCCAAGGGAGCGGGATCTACGAGCAGTACTTC. Together with reference TRBV7-9 and TRBJ2-7, the CDR3 gives the full variable domain: DTGVSQNPRHKITKRGQNVTFRCDPISEHNRLYWYRQTLGQGPEFLTYFQNEAQLEKSRLLSDRFSAERPKGSFSTLEIQRTEQGDSAMYLCASSFQGSGIYEQYFGPGTRLTVT.

The chain has TRBV30 and TRBJ1-2; 9 bases map to TRBD1. J lost 8 bases, V lost 4 bases, and 11 bases had no gene match. CDR1 is GTSNPN, CDR2 SVGIG, per germline (reference sequence). This CDR3 has 14 amino acids. The CDR3 DNA reads as TGTGCCTGGACCGTACTCGACAGGGGGGAGGGCTACACCTTC. Its protein product is CAWTVLDRGEGYTF.

The V gene is TRBV14, the J gene TRBJ2-2; D might be TRBD1 (6 bases). V lost 4 bases and J 6 bases, leaving 6 bases between the germline ends. There are 12 residues in the CDR3. Germline assignment: CDR1 SGHDN and CDR2 FVKESK. DNA of the CDR3: TGTGCCAGCAGCCGACAGGCCGGGGAGCTGTTTTTT. Amino acid sequence: CASSRQAGELFF.

The chain combines TRBV19 with TRBJ1-1; perhaps TRBD1 as D (5 bases). The CDR3 has 14 amino acids. Germline V CDR1 and CDR2: LNHDA, SQIVND (reference sequence). Trimming removed 1 base from V and 2 bases from J, with 8 bases in between. CDR3 in amino acids: CASSIGQGNTEAFF. CDR3 sequence (DNA): TGTGCCAGTAGTATAGGTCAGGGAAACACTGAAGCTTTCTTT. The full variable domain, rest sourced from reference TRBV19 and TRBJ1-1, is DGGITQSPKYLFRKEGQNVTLSCEQNLNHDAMYWYRQDPGQGLRLIYYSQIVNDFQKGDIAEGYSVSREKKESFPLTVTSAQKNPTAFYLCASSIGQGNTEAFFGQGTRLTVV.

J is TRBJ2-5 and V is TRBV14; 14 bases agree with TRBD2. Germline CDR1 SGHDN, CDR2 FVKESK. CDR3 length equals 16 residues. J lost 3 bases, V lost 2 bases, and 2 bases had no gene match. This chain's CDR3 is CASSQKTSGREETQYF. The CDR3 bases are TGTGCCAGCAGCCAAAAGACTAGCGGGAGGGAAGAGACCCAGTACTTC.

J is TRBJ1-1 and V is TRBV15; TRBD1 might be the D (6 bases). Trimming removed 10 bases at V and 1 base at J, with 16 bases between. The CDR3 totals 14 residues. Germline loops: CDR1 LNHNV, CDR2 YYDKDF (reference sequence). The CDR3 DNA reads TGTGCCATTAAGTGGGGGCTCGCGAACACTGAAGCTTTCTTT. This sequence encodes CAIKWGLANTEAFF.

The CDR3 region is CASSLAGDRDPYEQYF. The DNA for the CDR3 is TGTGCCAGCAGCTTAGCTGGGGACAGGGATCCCTACGAGCAGTACTTC. The V gene is TRBV11-2, the J gene TRBJ2-7, with 9 bases aligning to TRBD1. CDR1 SGHAT and CDR2 FQNNGV come from the germline V gene. Germline trimming cut 1 base from V and 2 bases from J; bases unmatched to any gene: 6. The CDR3 spans 16 residues.

The CDR3 DNA reads as TGTGCCACCAGCAGGGGGAGGACAGGGGACACCGGGGAGCTGTTTTTT. Encoded protein: CATSRGRTGDTGELFF. The chain has TRBV15 and TRBJ2-2, with 9 bases that match TRBD1. There are 16 residues in the CDR3. Germline V CDR1 and CDR2: LNHNV, YYDKDF (reference sequence). V trimming: 3 bases; J trimming: 3 bases; junction bases outside the gene matches: 5. Full variable domain (outside the CDR3, taken from reference TRBV15 and TRBJ2-2): DAMVIQNPRYQVTQFGKPVTLSCSQTLNHNVMYWYQQKSSQAPKLLFHYYDKDFNNEADTPDNFQSRRPNTSFCFLDIRSPGLGDTAMYLCATSRGRTGDTGELFFGEGSRLTVL.

V usage is TRBV5-6 and J usage is TRBJ2-7; TRBD1 matches at 9 bases. The length of the CDR3 is 13 residues. Trimming removed 5 bases from V and 6 bases from J; junction bases left unmatched: 6. Germline V lookup: CDR1 SGHDT, CDR2 YYEEEE. The CDR3 protein is CASSWGQGSEQYF. CDR3 coding DNA: TGTGCCAGCAGTTGGGGACAGGGCAGCGAGCAGTACTTC.